The sequence of this T cell receptor (beta chain) was determined in a study of blood T cells in healthy people across ages. Overall study results and limits: With age, beta diversity per million T cells declined roughly linearly, significantly by 35 to 40. Long-lived donors carried more naive CD4+ cells and greater diversity than aged donors. When one million T cells were used, diversity estimates were thought to be underestimates.

This clonotype came up many times. Its cognate antigen is unknown. The second PCR ran roughly 6 to 11 cycles with a sample-barcoded 5' primer and J-beta primers. A single record per CDR3 protein comes from TCRdb applying MiXCR to the 5' RACE reads. The repertoire consists of fewer than 800,000 distinct CDR3 sequences, with less than 40% occurring once and the leading ten covering approximately 15%. The CDR3 length is 15 residues. The germline CDR1 and CDR2 sequences are MNHEY and SVGAGI. V lost 7 bases, J lost 1 base, and 16 bases lay in between. The sample comprised blood. The sequence was collected from a woman older than 75 in good health. The V gene is TRBV6-5, the J gene TRBJ2-5, with D perhaps matching TRBD1 (6 bases). The CDR3 nucleotides read TGTGCCAGCACCCCCCTAGGACAGTCCCAAGAGACCCAGTACTTC. It codes for CASTPLGQSQETQYF.